These 21 T cell receptor beta chains share one sample of origin, sequenced in a study of T-cell memory formation after mild COVID-19. In TCRdb, the 5' RACE reads were re-called with MiXCR into one record per CDR3 protein. The repertoire holds just under 550,000 distinct CDR3 sequences, with roughly 22% as singletons. The material sequenced was PBMCs or a T cell subset sorted from them (not recorded which). These receptors originate from an adult woman who had mild COVID-19 (a few samples of this study predate the infection). Cell type and time point are not known.

The rearrangement joins TRBV7-9 to TRBJ2-3; 11 bases agree with TRBD1. V trimming: 5 bases; J trimming: 4 bases; junction bases outside the gene matches: 5. Germline V lookup: CDR1 SEHNR, CDR2 FQNEAQ (reference sequence). This CDR3 comprises 15 residues. The CDR3 DNA is TGTGCCAGCAGCAGGACAGGGGGCAGCGCAGATACGCAGTATTTT. Its protein product is CASSRTGGSADTQYF.

This clonotype was recorded a few times. This sequence joins TRBV15 and TRBJ1-1; D is unclear. The CDR3 runs 13 residues. Trimming cost V 2 bases and J 0 bases, with 4 bases left between them. Per germline, CDR1 LNHNV and CDR2 YYDKDF (reference sequence). The CDR3, as DNA: TGTGCCACCAGCAGACAGATGAACACTGAAGCTTTCTTT. Protein product: CATSRQMNTEAFF.

The sample holds a few counts of this clonotype. The V and J genes are TRBV10-3 and TRBJ1-2; 9 bases fit TRBD1. Germline V gene sequence: CDR1 ENHRY, CDR2 SYGVKD. The ends lost 0 bases at V and 4 bases at J; junction bases unmatched: 12. This CDR3 region has 18 residues. CDR3 coding DNA: TGTGCCATCAGTGAGTCCACAGGGGGCGAAGGCACCCTCTATGGCTACACCTTC. Protein product: CAISESTGGEGTLYGYTF.

V gene TRBV12-3 or TRBV12-4 combines with J gene TRBJ1-3, with 8 bases lining up with TRBD1. The length of the CDR3 is 15 residues. V was clipped by 3 bases and J by 1 base; unmatched bases: 2. CDR3 bases: TGTGCCAGCAGTTTCACAGGGGGGTCTGGAAACACCATATATTTT. Translated, it gives CASSFTGGSGNTIYF.

This clonotype has a handful of counts. The chain couples TRBV9 to TRBJ2-1; D is unresolved. Germline values: CDR1 SGDLS, CDR2 YYNGEE. The V end was cut by 4 bases, the J end by 8 bases, with 10 bases between. This CDR3 spans 12 amino acids. The CDR3 sequence: CASSSRWHEQFF. CDR3 sequence (DNA): TGTGCCAGCAGCTCACGGTGGCATGAGCAGTTCTTC.

Only a few counts were recorded for this clonotype. The CDR3 nucleotides are TGTGCCAGCACCATCCGGGGGGCGGTATACACCGGGGAGCTGTTTTTT. This sequence encodes CASTIRGAVYTGELFF. This chain joins TRBV12-3 or TRBV12-4 and TRBJ2-2; D might be TRBD2 (7 bases). The CDR3 is 16 amino acids. Trimming pared 7 bases from V and 3 bases from J, leaving 18 bases between.

In this sample, this clonotype turned up a few times. The J gene is TRBJ1-2, the V gene TRBV24-1; D is perhaps TRBD1 (6 bases). Germline CDR1 is KGHDR and CDR2 is SFDVKD. Trimming cost V 12 bases and J 5 bases, with 18 bases left between them. The CDR3 totals 13 residues. CDR3 coding DNA: TGTGCCTCCGGTGGGGGGGCGGTGTATGGCTACACCTTC. It encodes CASGGGAVYGYTF.

This clonotype showed up just a few times. V and J are TRBV20-1 and TRBJ2-5; 7 positions agree with TRBD2. From germline, CDR1 is DFQATT and CDR2 SNEGSKA (reference sequence). The CDR3 is made up of 13 amino acids. V shed 3 bases, J shed 3 bases, and the junction held 4 bases outside the gene matches. This CDR3 reads CSARGGVEETQYF. CDR3 nucleotide sequence: TGCAGTGCTAGGGGGGGGGTAGAAGAGACCCAGTACTTC.

The chain uses TRBV6-1 and TRBJ1-2; TRBD1 is a possible D gene (6 bases). The CDR3 has 14 amino acids. Germline V CDR1 and CDR2: MNHNS, SASEGT. The germline V and J ends were trimmed by 3 bases and 12 bases, with 20 bases remaining between them. The CDR3 loop is CASSDEGHALGNTF. CDR3 bases: TGTGCCAGCAGTGACGAGGGACATGCCCTTGGAAACACCTTC.

A few counts support this clonotype. The V and J genes are TRBV4-1 and TRBJ2-3; a possible D gene is TRBD1 (5 bases). The V end was cut by 1 base, the J end by 0 bases, with 11 bases between. The CDR3 contains 16 residues. The germline gives CDR1 MGHRA, CDR2 YSYEKL. The CDR3 DNA reads as TGCGCCAGCAGCCAAGGTGTAGGGGTTAGCACAGATACGCAGTATTTT. It is translated as CASSQGVGVSTDTQYF.

A few counts support this clonotype. This rearrangement joins TRBV20-1 to TRBJ2-7; 8 nucleotides align to TRBD2. The length of the CDR3 is 12 residues. The junction had 3 bases not matched to a gene; V was cut back by 5 bases and J by 3 bases. Germline lookup yields CDR1 DFQATT and CDR2 SNEGSKA (reference sequence). Written as DNA, the CDR3 is TGCAGTGCTTCCAGCGGGGGCTACGAGCAGTACTTC. Translating it yields CSASSGGYEQYF.

The gene calls are TRBV11-3 and TRBJ2-3, with D possibly matching TRBD2 (6 bases). There are 15 residues in the CDR3. Germline-derived CDR1 and CDR2 are SGHNT and YENEEA. V dropped 1 base and J dropped 4 bases, with 12 bases sitting between them. CDR3 loop: CASSLAGSGADTQYF. CDR3 DNA: TGTGCCAGCAGCTTAGCAGGTAGCGGCGCAGATACGCAGTATTTT.

The sample holds a few counts of this clonotype. The chain recombines TRBV30 with TRBJ2-1; D is ambiguous. V was pared by 0 bases and J by 9 bases, with 12 bases between. Germline-derived CDR1 and CDR2 are GTSNPN and SVGIG (reference sequence). The CDR3 covers 13 residues. The CDR3 loop is CAWSVVGVVEQFF. The DNA for the CDR3 is TGTGCCTGGAGTGTCGTTGGAGTTGTTGAGCAGTTCTTC. Combining the CDR3 with reference TRBV30 and TRBJ2-1 gives the whole variable domain SQTIHQWPATLVQPVGSPLSLECTVEGTSNPNLYWYRQAAGRGLQLLFYSVGIGQISSEVPQNLSASRPQDRQFILSSKKLLLSDSGFYLCAWSVVGVVEQFFGPGTRLTVL.

In its sample, this clonotype was seen a few times. The chain combines TRBV27 with TRBJ2-1; maybe TRBD2 (6 bases). Looked up from germline, CDR1 is MNHEY and CDR2 is SMNVEV (reference sequence). V was pared by 4 bases and J by 7 bases, with 14 bases between. There are 14 residues in the CDR3. This CDR3 reads CASSSRDYWNEQFF. DNA for the CDR3: TGTGCCAGCAGTTCGCGGGATTACTGGAATGAGCAGTTCTTC.

For this clonotype: Germline and junction disagree at one end, which may indicate a read error. This sequence joins TRBV5-1 and TRBJ2-7; D remains ambiguous. Germline CDR1 and CDR2: SGHRS and YFSETQ. The CDR3 runs 13 residues. CDR3 protein: CASSLAVSYEQYF. DNA for the CDR3: TGTGCCAGCAGTTTAGCTGTTTCCTACGAGCAGTACTTC.

This chain uses TRBV7-9 with TRBJ2-1, with 7 bases identical to TRBD2. Germline lookup yields CDR1 SEHNR and CDR2 FQNEAQ (reference sequence). Trimming cost V 3 bases and J 4 bases; bases outside gene matches: 6. The CDR3 runs 15 residues. The CDR3 sequence is CASSFEGGPYNEQFF. The CDR3 nucleotides are TGTGCCAGCAGCTTCGAGGGAGGGCCGTACAATGAGCAGTTCTTC.

This clonotype showed up just a few times. This chain joins TRBV12-3 or TRBV12-4 and TRBJ1-4; tentatively, D is TRBD1 (5 bases). The CDR3 consists of 13 residues. The V gene lost 3 bases and the J gene lost 7 bases, with 9 bases spanning the gap. CDR3 protein: CASSFLGGEKLFF. CDR3 DNA: TGTGCCAGCAGTTTCTTGGGGGGTGAAAAACTGTTTTTT.

This clonotype showed up many times. The J gene is TRBJ2-3, the V gene TRBV5-5, with D perhaps matching TRBD1 or TRBD2 (5 bases each). The CDR3 totals 17 residues. Per germline, CDR1 SGHKS and CDR2 YYEKEE (reference sequence). The V end was cut by 4 bases, the J end by 5 bases, with 23 bases between. The CDR3 reads CASSIHPGLLGGDTQYF. The DNA for the CDR3 is TGTGCCAGCAGCATTCACCCCGGGCTCCTTGGGGGAGATACGCAGTATTTT.

This chain links TRBV6-4 with TRBJ2-3; D might be TRBD2 (5 bases). The V gene's germline CDR1 is MRHNA and CDR2 SNTAGT. The CDR3 has 13 amino acids. V lost 11 bases and J 5 bases, leaving 17 bases between the germline ends. CDR3 loop: CASGRGSGDTQYF. For the CDR3, the DNA is TGTGCCTCTGGCCGCGGGTCTGGAGATACGCAGTATTTT.

This clonotype was recorded many times. This sequence joins TRBV29-1 and TRBJ2-1; a possible D gene is TRBD2 (6 bases). The germline gives CDR1 SQVTM, CDR2 ANQGSEA. Trimming pared 3 bases from V and 8 bases from J, leaving 11 bases between. CDR3 size: 12 residues. This CDR3 reads CSVDFGSHEQFF. The CDR3 nucleotides are TGCAGCGTTGACTTCGGGAGCCATGAGCAGTTCTTC.

In this sample, this clonotype turned up a few times. In DNA form, the CDR3 reads TGCGCCAGCAGCTTGGGACAGGGAGGAGTAGCTTTCTTT. Its protein product is CASSLGQGGVAFF. The V gene is TRBV5-1, the J gene TRBJ1-1; 7 nucleotides align to TRBD1. The germline gives CDR1 SGHRS, CDR2 YFSETQ. The CDR3 has 13 amino acids. The trim removed 0 bases at V and 10 bases at J, leaving 6 bases unmatched. Variable domain in full (rest from reference TRBV5-1 and TRBJ1-1): KAGVTQTPRYLIKTRGQQVTLSCSPISGHRSVSWYQQTPGQGLQFLFEYFSETQRNKGNFPGRFSGRQFSNSRSEMNVSTLELGDSALYLCASSLGQGGVAFFGQGTRLTVV.